The rows below give T cell receptor beta chains drawn from one sample of a study of T cells in Graves' hyperthyroidism and ophthalmopathy. TCRdb analysed the multiplex PCR reads with MiXCR anew, one entry per CDR3 protein. This sample has about 290,000 distinct CDR3 sequences, with about an eighth found just once. Specimen: blood. The receptors shown here come from a woman aged 40 to 50 with Graves' hyperthyroidism. CDR3s include the opening cysteine and the closing phenylalanine or tryptophan. The D gene is left open where the match is weak. The size entry is marked missing in some rows and otherwise reads once, few, many or a size class.

>NA|TRBV20-1|many|TRBJ2-1
CSARDLNFINEQFF
TGCAGTGCTAGAGATCTAAATTTTATTAATGAGCAGTTCTTC
>NA|TRBV7-6|many|TRBJ1-3
CASSLEGRGRRSGNTIYF
TGTGCCAGCAGCTTAGAGGGCAGGGGCAGGAGATCTGGAAACACCATATATTTT
>NA|TRBV2|NA|TRBJ1-3
CASEGRHDTIYF
TGTGCCAGCGAGGGACGGCATGACACCATATATTTT
>NA|TRBV20-1|many|TRBJ2-7
CSALTGGPNEQYF
TGCAGTGCTCTGACAGGTGGCCCCAACGAGCAGTACTTC
>NA|TRBV12-3/TRBV12-4|many|TRBJ2-2
CASRELGGTGELFF
TGTGCCAGCCGCGAACTGGGCGGCACCGGGGAGCTGTTTTTT
>TRBD2|TRBV5-4|few|TRBJ2-2
CASSSTGASGRVRGELFF
TGTGCCAGCAGCTCGACAGGAGCTAGCGGGAGAGTACGCGGGGAGCTGTTTTTT
>NA|TRBV2|many|TRBJ2-5
CASSEQETQYF
TGTGCCAGCAGTGAACAAGAGACCCAGTACTTC
>NA|TRBV28|many|TRBJ2-7
CASRTQGYEQYF
TGTGCCAGCAGGACTCAGGGCTACGAGCAGTACTTC
>NA|TRBV10-3|many|TRBJ2-1
CAISEFPFAAEQFF
TGTGCCATCAGTGAGTTCCCGTTTGCGGCTGAGCAGTTCTTC
>NA|TRBV12-3/TRBV12-4|once|TRBJ1-1
CASSSILPGEAFF
TGTGCCAGCAGTTCCATCCTACCGGGTGAAGCTTTCTTT
>NA|TRBV6-5|few|TRBJ1-2
CASSYSIMTEGYTF
TGTGCCAGCAGTTACTCGATAATGACGGAAGGCTACACCTTC
>TRBD1|TRBV19|NA|TRBJ2-1
CASTPDRGPYNEQFF
TGTGCCAGTACCCCGGACAGGGGCCCCTACAATGAGCAGTTCTTC
>TRBD2|TRBV2|few|TRBJ2-5
CASREAGAGETQYF
TGTGCCAGCAGGGAAGCGGGAGCGGGGGAGACCCAGTACTTC
>NA|TRBV19|many|TRBJ1-3
CASSHGVLSGNTIYF
TGTGCCAGTAGTCATGGGGTTCTCTCTGGAAACACCATATATTTT
>TRBD1|TRBV12-3/TRBV12-4|many|TRBJ2-1
CASSFGTGGFDEQFF
TGTGCCAGCAGTTTCGGGACAGGGGGTTTTGATGAGCAGTTCTTC